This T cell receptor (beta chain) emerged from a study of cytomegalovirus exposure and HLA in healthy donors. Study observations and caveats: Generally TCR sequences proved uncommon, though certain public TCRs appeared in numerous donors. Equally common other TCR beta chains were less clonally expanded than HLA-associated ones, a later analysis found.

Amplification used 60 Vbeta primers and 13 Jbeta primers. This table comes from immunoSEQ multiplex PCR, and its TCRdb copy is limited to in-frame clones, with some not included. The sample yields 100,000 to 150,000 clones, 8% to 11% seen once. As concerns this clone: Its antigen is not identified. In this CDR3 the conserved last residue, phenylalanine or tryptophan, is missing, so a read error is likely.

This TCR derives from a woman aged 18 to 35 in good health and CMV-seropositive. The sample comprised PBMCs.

The CDR3 loop reads CASIGLAGLRNTGELFV. As DNA, the CDR3 is TGTGCCAGCATCGGACTAGCGGGATTAAGGAACACCGGGGAGCTGTTTGTT. This chain joins TRBV7-8 and TRBJ2-2, with 12 bases lining up with TRBD2. Germline V CDR1 and CDR2: SGHVS, FQNEAQ. This CDR3 comprises 17 residues. V lost 7 bases and J lost 1; bases outside the gene matches: 7.